This T cell receptor beta chain was identified during a study of blood T cell repertoires in COVID-19. V dropped 7 bases and J dropped 0; count of bases not matched to a gene: 4. Germline CDR1 and CDR2: SNHLY and FYNNEI. CDR3 length equals 15 residues. Method: immunoSEQ multiplex PCR; TCRdb's copy keeps in-frame clones and lacks some. This sample has around 130,000 clones; 60% to 80% occur once, and the top ten carry 7.9%. This clone was counted a single time. The receptor's source is a human donor in a cohort sampled during active COVID-19. The chain links TRBV2 to TRBJ1-5; TRBD1 aligns across 9 bases. The sequenced material came from peripheral blood. For the CDR3, the DNA is TGTGCCAGCAAACAGGGGGCAGATAGCAATCAGCCCCAGCATTTT. Translation: CASKQGADSNQPQHF.